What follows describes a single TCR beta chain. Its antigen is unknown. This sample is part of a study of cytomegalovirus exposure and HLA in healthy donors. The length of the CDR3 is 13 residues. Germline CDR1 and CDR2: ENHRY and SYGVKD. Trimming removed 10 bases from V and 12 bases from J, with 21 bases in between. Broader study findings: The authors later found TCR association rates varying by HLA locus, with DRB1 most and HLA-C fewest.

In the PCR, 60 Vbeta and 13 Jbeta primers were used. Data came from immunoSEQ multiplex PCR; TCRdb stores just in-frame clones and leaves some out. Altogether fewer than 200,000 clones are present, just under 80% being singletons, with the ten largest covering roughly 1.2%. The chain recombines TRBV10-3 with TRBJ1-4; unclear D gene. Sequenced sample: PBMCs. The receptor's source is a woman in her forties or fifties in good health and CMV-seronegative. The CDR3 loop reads CATQPREAVELFF. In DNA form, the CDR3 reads TGTGCCACCCAACCAAGGGAGGCCGTCGAACTGTTTTTT.